The sequence of this TCR beta chain was determined in a study of CD8 T cells in Susac syndrome. Findings and caveats of the study: An acknowledgment was made by the study that its TCR sequencing and HLA analysis involved relatively few individuals.

The study used healthy donors as controls matched for age and sex. Both CD4+ and CD8+ T cells were negatively isolated, and TEMRA cells underwent FACS enrichment. As regards this clonotype: The antigen remains undetermined.

RNA totalling roughly 0.45 to 1 ug underwent reverse transcription with random hexamers. The CDR3 of TCR beta was amplified by immunoSEQ multiplex PCR across 54 Vbeta and 13 Jbeta. TCRdb called the immunoSEQ multiplex PCR reads again in MiXCR, with one record for every CDR3 protein. The data hold 120,000 to 150,000 distinct CDR3 sequences, with approximately 93% observed a single time. The specimen was CD4+ T cells from PBMCs. The TCR originated in a human donor in good health.

Written as DNA, the CDR3 is TGTGCCAGCAAATCGGACAGGAGCTCCTACAATGAGCAGTTCTTC. Its protein product is CASKSDRSSYNEQFF. The genes are TRBV19 and TRBJ2-1; 7 nucleotides line up with TRBD1. The CDR3 is made up of 15 amino acids. Germline lookup yields CDR1 LNHDA and CDR2 SQIVND (reference sequence). V trimming: 9 bases; J trimming: 0 bases; junction bases outside the gene matches: 8.